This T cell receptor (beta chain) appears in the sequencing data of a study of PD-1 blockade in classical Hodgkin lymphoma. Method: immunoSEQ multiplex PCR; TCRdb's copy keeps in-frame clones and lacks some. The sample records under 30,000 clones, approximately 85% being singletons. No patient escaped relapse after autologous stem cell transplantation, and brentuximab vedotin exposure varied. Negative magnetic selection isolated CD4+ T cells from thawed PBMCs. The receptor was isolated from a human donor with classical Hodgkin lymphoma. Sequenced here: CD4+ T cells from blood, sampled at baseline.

CDR3 amino acids: CASSFRTSGSYEQYF. CDR3 sequence (DNA): TGCGCCAGCAGCTTCCGGACTAGCGGGTCCTACGAGCAGTACTTC. The V and J genes are TRBV5-1 and TRBJ2-7, with 11 bases fitting TRBD2. In germline, CDR1 is SGHRS, CDR2 YFSETQ. The length of the CDR3 is 15 residues. Germline trimming cut 2 bases from V and 1 base from J; bases unmatched to any gene: 2.